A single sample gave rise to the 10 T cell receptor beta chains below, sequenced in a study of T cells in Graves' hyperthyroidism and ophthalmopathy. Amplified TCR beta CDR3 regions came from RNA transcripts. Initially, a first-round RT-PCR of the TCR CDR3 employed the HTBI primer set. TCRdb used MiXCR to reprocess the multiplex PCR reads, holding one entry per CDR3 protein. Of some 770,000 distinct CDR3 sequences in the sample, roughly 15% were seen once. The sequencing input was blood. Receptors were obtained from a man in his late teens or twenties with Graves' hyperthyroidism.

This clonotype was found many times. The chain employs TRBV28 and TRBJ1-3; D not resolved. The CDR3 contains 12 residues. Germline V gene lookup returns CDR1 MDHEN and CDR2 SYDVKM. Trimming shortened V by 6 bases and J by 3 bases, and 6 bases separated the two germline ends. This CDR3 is CASSRHGNTIYF. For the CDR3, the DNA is TGTGCCAGCAGCCGGCATGGAAACACCATATATTTT.

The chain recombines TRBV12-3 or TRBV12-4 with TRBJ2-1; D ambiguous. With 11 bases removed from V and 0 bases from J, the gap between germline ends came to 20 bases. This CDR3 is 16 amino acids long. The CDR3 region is CAGTKRSKSSYNEQFF. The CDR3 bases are TGTGCCGGCACCAAGCGAAGTAAGAGCTCCTACAATGAGCAGTTCTTC.

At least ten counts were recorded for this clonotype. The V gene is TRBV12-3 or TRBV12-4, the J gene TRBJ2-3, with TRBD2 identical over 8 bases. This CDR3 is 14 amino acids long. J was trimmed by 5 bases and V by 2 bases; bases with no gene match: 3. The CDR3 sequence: CASSLTGGVDTQYF. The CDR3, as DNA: TGTGCCAGCAGTTTAACGGGAGGGGTAGATACGCAGTATTTT.

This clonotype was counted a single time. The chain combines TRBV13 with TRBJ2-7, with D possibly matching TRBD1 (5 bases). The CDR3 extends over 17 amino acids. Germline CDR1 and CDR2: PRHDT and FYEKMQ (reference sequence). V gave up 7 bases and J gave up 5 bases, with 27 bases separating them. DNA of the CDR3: TGTGCCAGCACCCAAGAAAGGGGAACCCTCTCCCCAAACGAGCAGTACTTC. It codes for CASTQERGTLSPNEQYF.

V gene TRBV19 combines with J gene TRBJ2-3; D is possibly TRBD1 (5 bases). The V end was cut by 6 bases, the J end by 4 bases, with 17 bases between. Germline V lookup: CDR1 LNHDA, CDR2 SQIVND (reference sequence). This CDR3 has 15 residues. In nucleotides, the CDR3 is TGTGCCAGTAGATGGGCGGCAGGGATCCCAGATACGCAGTATTTT. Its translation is CASRWAAGIPDTQYF.

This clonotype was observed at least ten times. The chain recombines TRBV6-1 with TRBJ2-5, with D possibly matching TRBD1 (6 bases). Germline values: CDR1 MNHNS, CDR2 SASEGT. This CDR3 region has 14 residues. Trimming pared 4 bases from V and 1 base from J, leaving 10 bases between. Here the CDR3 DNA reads TGTGCCAGCAGTGTAACAGGGACCCAAGAGACCCAGTACTTC. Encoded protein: CASSVTGTQETQYF.

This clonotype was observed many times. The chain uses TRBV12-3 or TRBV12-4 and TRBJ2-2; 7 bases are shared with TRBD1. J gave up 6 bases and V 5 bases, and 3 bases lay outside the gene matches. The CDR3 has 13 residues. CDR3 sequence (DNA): TGTGCCAGCAGTGAGGGGGCGGCCGGGGAGCTGTTTTTT. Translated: CASSEGAAGELFF.

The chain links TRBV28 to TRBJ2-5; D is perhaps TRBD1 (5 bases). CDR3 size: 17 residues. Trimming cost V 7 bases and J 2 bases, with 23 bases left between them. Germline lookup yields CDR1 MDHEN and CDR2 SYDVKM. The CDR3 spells CASNHRHSGNWQETQYF. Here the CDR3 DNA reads TGTGCCAGCAACCATCGCCACTCAGGGAATTGGCAAGAGACCCAGTACTTC.

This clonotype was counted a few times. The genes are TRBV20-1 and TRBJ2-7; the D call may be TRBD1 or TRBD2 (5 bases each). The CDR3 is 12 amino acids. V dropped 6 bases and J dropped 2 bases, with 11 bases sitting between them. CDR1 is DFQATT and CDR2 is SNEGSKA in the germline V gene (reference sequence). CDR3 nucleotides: TGCAGTGCGGCCGGGACCCCCTACGAGCAGTACTTC. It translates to CSAAGTPYEQYF.

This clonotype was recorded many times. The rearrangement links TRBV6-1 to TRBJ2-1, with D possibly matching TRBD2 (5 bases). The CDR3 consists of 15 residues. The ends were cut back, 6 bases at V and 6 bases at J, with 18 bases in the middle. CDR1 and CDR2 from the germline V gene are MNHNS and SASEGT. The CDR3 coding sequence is TGTGCCAGCAGAACCCTAACTAGTTTAGGCAATGAGCAGTTCTTC. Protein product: CASRTLTSLGNEQFF.